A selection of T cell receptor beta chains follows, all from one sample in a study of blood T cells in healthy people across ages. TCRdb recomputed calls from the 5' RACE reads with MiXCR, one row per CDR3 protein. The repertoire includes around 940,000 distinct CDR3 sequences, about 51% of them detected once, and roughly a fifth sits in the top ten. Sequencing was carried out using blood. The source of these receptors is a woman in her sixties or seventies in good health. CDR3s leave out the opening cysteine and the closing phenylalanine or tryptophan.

CDR3 protein: ASSSGRDRVYGYT; J gene: TRBJ1-2; V gene: TRBV5-1; CDR3 length: 13
CDR3 protein: ASSVDASTDTQY; J gene: TRBJ2-3; V gene: TRBV9; CDR3 length: 12
CDR3 protein: ASSPSGQGASYEQY; J gene: TRBJ2-7; V gene: TRBV9; CDR3 length: 14
CDR3 protein: ASSPNRGSATEAF; J gene: TRBJ1-1; V gene: TRBV25-1; CDR3 length: 13
CDR3 protein: AISERQVLAKNIQY; J gene: TRBJ2-4; V gene: TRBV10-3; CDR3 length: 14
CDR3 protein: ASRVNPLTSGTYEQY; J gene: TRBJ2-7; V gene: TRBV2; CDR3 length: 15
CDR3 protein: ASSLSWGRDSGEQY; J gene: TRBJ2-7; V gene: TRBV5-1; CDR3 length: 14
CDR3 protein: SVGGMSEINYGYT; J gene: TRBJ1-2; V gene: TRBV29-1; CDR3 length: 13
CDR3 protein: ASSPQGAAEETQY; J gene: TRBJ2-5; V gene: TRBV18; CDR3 length: 13
CDR3 protein: ASSQLAGVNQPQH; J gene: TRBJ1-5; V gene: TRBV4-1; CDR3 length: 13
CDR3 protein: ASSLLADASTDTQY; J gene: TRBJ2-3; V gene: TRBV7-2; CDR3 length: 14
CDR3 protein: ASSSGVSGIYNEQF; J gene: TRBJ2-1; V gene: TRBV11-2; CDR3 length: 14
CDR3 protein: ASSLGDRGLQETQY; J gene: TRBJ2-5; V gene: TRBV4-1; CDR3 length: 14